The 15 T cell receptor beta chains below all came from one sample that was sequenced in a study of T cells after yellow fever vaccination. TCRdb reanalysed the 5' RACE reads using MiXCR and keeps one entry per CDR3 protein. The table shows a few hundred thousand distinct CDR3 sequences, with around 3.9% occurring only once. Here the sequenced sample was PBMCs, taken on the day of the yellow fever booster vaccination. The receptor source for this set is a young man who received the YFV17D yellow fever vaccine.

V usage is TRBV7-2 and J usage is TRBJ2-1, with a possible D match to TRBD1 (6 bases). V was trimmed by 1 base and J by 12 bases, leaving 10 bases between them. Per germline, CDR1 SGHTA and CDR2 FQGNSA. The CDR3 totals 12 residues. The CDR3 nucleotides read TGTGCCAGCAGCTTAGAAGACAGGCGGCAGTTCTTC. This gives the protein CASSLEDRRQFF.

This clonotype was detected a few times. This chain links TRBV5-1 with TRBJ1-1; a weak D match, TRBD1 (6 bases). The CDR3 extends over 14 amino acids. With 0 bases removed from V and 11 bases from J, the gap between germline ends came to 17 bases. Germline loops: CDR1 SGHRS, CDR2 YFSETQ. The CDR3 bases are TGCGCCAGCAGCTTGGTAGGGGGGCTTAGATTGGCTTTCTTT. Its protein product is CASSLVGGLRLAFF.

This clonotype was detected ten times or more. This chain joins TRBV5-1 and TRBJ2-3; possible D gene TRBD1, 6 bases. The germline V gene has CDR1 SGHRS and CDR2 YFSETQ. The CDR3 spans 14 residues. V was cut by 4 bases and J by 6 bases, with 15 bases left in between. In DNA, the CDR3 is TGCGCCAGCAGCCCTCGACAGGAAATGGATACGCAGTATTTT. It translates to CASSPRQEMDTQYF.

This clonotype came up a few times. The V gene is TRBV7-9, the J gene TRBJ2-3; D is uncertain. Between the trimmed V and J ends, which lost 1 base and 1 base, there was a span of 12 bases. The CDR3 consists of 16 residues. CDR1 SEHNR and CDR2 FQNEAQ come from the germline V gene (reference sequence). CDR3 amino acids: CASSLEKWARTDTQYF. The CDR3 DNA reads as TGTGCCAGCAGCTTAGAAAAGTGGGCTCGCACAGATACGCAGTATTTT.

V and J are TRBV6-1 and TRBJ2-7, with 8 bases aligning to TRBD1. The CDR3 spans 15 residues. With V trimmed by 6 bases and J by 3 bases, 10 bases remained unmatched. Germline loops: CDR1 MNHNS, CDR2 SASEGT. The CDR3 reads CASRASGTGLYEQYF. The CDR3 coding sequence is TGTGCCAGCAGGGCTTCCGGGACAGGACTCTACGAGCAGTACTTC.

This chain uses TRBV25-1 with TRBJ2-7; 10 nucleotides agree with TRBD1. Trimming at V came to 8 bases and at J to 2 bases, leaving 9 bases not matched to a gene. Germline CDR1 and CDR2: MGHDK and SYGVNS. The CDR3 consists of 15 residues. As DNA, the CDR3 is TGTGCCAGCTTTGGGGGACAGGGGTTTACCTACGAGCAGTACGTC. Translation gives CASFGGQGFTYEQYV.

This clonotype has only a few counts. V and J are TRBV9 and TRBJ2-3; 9 bases align to TRBD2. This CDR3 is built from 16 residues. Germline CDR1 is SGDLS and CDR2 is YYNGEE. The ends lost 0 bases at V and 0 bases at J; junction bases unmatched: 2. The CDR3 here is CASSVGGGASTDTQYF. The DNA of the CDR3 is TGTGCCAGCAGCGTAGGCGGGGGGGCCAGCACAGATACGCAGTATTTT.

This clonotype was counted a few times. The V call is TRBV20-1, the J call TRBJ1-1; 7 nucleotides align to TRBD1. The V and J ends lost 2 bases and 11 bases, in that order; junction bases with no gene match: 5. The germline CDR1 and CDR2 sequences are DFQATT and SNEGSKA (reference sequence). The CDR3 spans 11 residues. Written as DNA, the CDR3 is TGCAGTGCTAGAAGACAGGGCCACGCTTTCTTT. Translated, it gives CSARRQGHAFF.

The sample holds many counts of this clonotype. The rearrangement uses TRBV6-5 and TRBJ2-2; D is possibly TRBD1 (6 bases). CDR3 length: 14 amino acids. Germline CDR1 reads MNHEY; CDR2 reads SVGAGI. Between the trimmed V and J ends, which lost 4 bases and 3 bases, there was a span of 9 bases. CDR3 loop: CASSSRTDTGELFF. CDR3 in DNA: TGTGCCAGCAGTTCGCGGACAGACACCGGGGAGCTGTTTTTT.

Only a few counts were recorded for this clonotype. V gene TRBV4-3 combines with J gene TRBJ1-2; no definite D call. The germline V gene has CDR1 LGHNA and CDR2 YSLEER. This CDR3 is built from 16 residues. Trimming removed 0 bases from V and 3 bases from J, with 14 bases in between. The CDR3 here is CASSQDTRVGDYGYTF. The CDR3 nucleotides are TGCGCCAGCAGCCAAGACACGAGGGTTGGGGACTATGGCTACACCTTC.

The rearrangement links TRBV4-1 to TRBJ1-1, with D unclear. The germline V gene has CDR1 MGHRA and CDR2 YSYEKL. The germline V and J ends were trimmed by 4 bases and 7 bases, with 13 bases remaining between them. This CDR3 comprises 13 residues. The CDR3 sequence: CASSRDMRFEAFF. DNA of the CDR3: TGCGCCAGCAGCCGGGATATGAGGTTTGAAGCTTTCTTT.

The sample holds many counts of this clonotype. V gene TRBV2 combines with J gene TRBJ2-3; weak D call: TRBD2 (5 bases). The CDR3 is 13 amino acids. CDR1 and CDR2 (germline): SNHLY, FYNNEI. V gave up 4 bases and J gave up 2 bases, with 7 bases separating them. The DNA for the CDR3 is TGTGCCAGCAGTGTAGGACTCACAGATACGCAGTATTTT. Its protein is CASSVGLTDTQYF.

This clonotype was seen many times. The rearrangement uses TRBV10-3 and TRBJ1-2, with D possibly TRBD1 on 5 matching bases. V was clipped by 4 bases and J by 8 bases, with 11 bases between them. This CDR3 has 12 amino acids. Germline V lookup: CDR1 ENHRY, CDR2 SYGVKD. CDR3 sequence reads: CAISVSGDGYTF. CDR3 in DNA: TGTGCCATCAGTGTCTCCGGGGACGGCTACACCTTC.

This clonotype appeared many times. The chain uses TRBV27 and TRBJ2-5; D uncertain. The germline gives CDR1 MNHEY, CDR2 SMNVEV (reference sequence). This CDR3 region has 13 residues. Trimming took 6 bases from V and 5 from J, leaving 13 bases between them. The CDR3 coding sequence is TGTGCCAGCAGGCGTCAGCCGTCTGAGACCCAGTACTTC. It translates to CASRRQPSETQYF.

This clonotype was detected many times. The rearrangement links TRBV15 to TRBJ1-5; D unresolved. There are 15 residues in the CDR3. The V end lost 6 bases, the J end lost 2 bases, and 14 bases lay between the germline ends. Germline assignment: CDR1 LNHNV and CDR2 YYDKDF (reference sequence). The CDR3 loop reads CATSPAPFGNQPQHF. The CDR3 DNA follows: TGTGCCACCAGTCCGGCTCCCTTCGGCAATCAGCCCCAGCATTTT.